These T cell receptor beta chains were read from a single sample in a study of cytomegalovirus exposure and HLA in healthy donors. Generated by immunoSEQ multiplex PCR, the TCRdb table keeps only in-frame clones and is missing some. The data contain about 140,000 clones, around three quarters of them singletons. Sequencing was done on a sample of PBMCs. These TCRs come from a man in his forties or fifties in good health and CMV-seronegative. Each CDR3 is given with its conserved first and last residue. The order of the fields is CDR3 DNA, CDR3 protein, D gene, J gene, V gene, clone size. The D gene is left open where the match is weak. Clone size appears in some rows only: once, few, many, or a class for an expanded clone.

TGCGCCAGCAGCCAAGAGCCTAGCGGGGGCCCAGAGGAGACCCAGTACTTC | CASSQEPSGGPEETQYF | TRBD2 | TRBJ2-5 | TRBV4-1 | -
TGTGCCAGCAGTTCGGGGAGGGGCGGGAGTTATCACTACGAGCAGTACTTC | CASSSGRGGSYHYEQYF | TRBD2 | TRBJ2-7 | TRBV28 | -
TGTGCCAGCAGCTCCAGTAGGGACTCGCTGACTCGGTACTTC | CASSSSRDSLTRYF | - | TRBJ2-7 | TRBV7-8 | -
TGTGCCAGCAGCTTGGGCCAGGCCGCATACGAGCAGTACTTC | CASSLGQAAYEQYF | - | TRBJ2-7 | TRBV5-6 | few
TGTGCCAGCAGTGAATTCGGCAGCGACACAGATACGCAGTATTTT | CASSEFGSDTDTQYF | - | TRBJ2-3 | TRBV6-1 | -
TGTGCCAGCTCACCGGACAGGGGAGGGGAAAAACTGTTTTTT | CASSPDRGGEKLFF | TRBD1 | TRBJ1-4 | TRBV18 | -
TGTGCCAGCAGGGTCAGGGTATCCAAAAACATTCAGTACTTC | CASRVRVSKNIQYF | - | TRBJ2-4 | TRBV6-5 | -
TGTGCCAGCAGCTTAGAGGGGTCCGGGTACCCCAAACTGTTTTTT | CASSLEGSGYPKLFF | - | TRBJ1-4 | TRBV7-8 | -
TGTGCCAGCAGTTACTCGACAGGGAATAATTCACCCCTCCACTTT | CASSYSTGNNSPLHF | TRBD1 | TRBJ1-6 | TRBV6-5 | -
TGCGCCAGCAGCCGAGCGGGGAGCCTCTATAATTCACCCCTCCACTTT | CASSRAGSLYNSPLHF | - | TRBJ1-6 | TRBV4-1 | -
TGTGCCAGTAGTATCGGGACAGGGTGTCAGCCCCAGCATTTT | CASSIGTGCQPQHF | TRBD1 | TRBJ1-5 | TRBV19 | -
TGTGCCAGCAGTCGGGACGGGAGCTCCTACGAGCAGTACTTC | CASSRDGSSYEQYF | - | TRBJ2-7 | TRBV25-1 | once
TGTGCCAGTAGTTTCAGGGAAACTGAAGCTTTCTTT | CASSFRETEAFF | - | TRBJ1-1 | TRBV19 | -
TGTGCCAGCAGTTATGGGCAGCTCTATGGCTACACCTTC | CASSYGQLYGYTF | - | TRBJ1-2 | TRBV6-5 | -